The 4 T cell receptor beta chains below were found in one sample sequenced in a study of beta chain features in type 1 diabetes. The entirety of the isolated RNA underwent reverse transcription, so expressed TCRB transcripts were sequenced. The repertoire was sequenced with immunoSEQ multiplex PCR; TCRdb's copy has only in-frame clones and lacks some. This sample has 300,000 to 350,000 clones, with less than 10% found just once. The specimen sequenced was central memory CD4+ T cells from blood. The receptors derive from a woman between 18 and 29 years old in good health.

This clone has just a few counts. CDR3 in DNA: TGTGCCAGCAGCCGCGACAGGGGGAACACAGATACGCAGTATTTT. Translated: CASSRDRGNTDTQYF. This chain joins TRBV2 and TRBJ2-3, with TRBD1 matching 9 bases. The V gene's germline CDR1 is SNHLY and CDR2 FYNNEI. This CDR3 region has 15 residues. Trimming cost V 6 bases and J 2 bases; bases outside gene matches: 6.

This clone was picked up a small number of times. The CDR3 DNA is TGTGCCAGCAGCTATCTACAGGGTTTGTATGGCTACACCTTC. Amino acids: CASSYLQGLYGYTF. The chain couples TRBV7-9 to TRBJ1-2, with D perhaps TRBD1 (6 bases). This CDR3 spans 14 amino acids. The ends were cut back, 4 bases at V and 5 bases at J, with 14 bases in the middle. Germline V gene data show CDR1 as SEHNR and CDR2 as FQNEAQ (reference sequence). Full variable domain (missing parts from reference TRBV7-9 and TRBJ1-2): DTGVSQNPRHKITKRGQNVTFRCDPISEHNRLYWYRQTLGQGPEFLTYFQNEAQLEKSRLLSDRFSAERPKGSFSTLEIQRTEQGDSAMYLCASSYLQGLYGYTFGSGTRLTVV.

This clone was found many times. The gene calls are TRBV5-1 and TRBJ2-1; TRBD2 aligns across 10 bases. V lost 1 base to trimming and J lost 6 bases; unmatched junction nucleotides: 7. The CDR3 has 16 amino acids. Germline V gene sequence: CDR1 SGHRS, CDR2 YFSETQ. The CDR3 protein is CASSLFEREGINEQFF. CDR3 sequence (DNA): TGCGCCAGCAGCTTGTTTGAGCGGGAGGGGATCAATGAGCAGTTCTTC.

This clone showed up many times. The CDR3: CASSTDTSGRFNEQFF. CDR3 in DNA: TGCGCCAGCAGCACCGATACTAGCGGGAGATTTAATGAGCAGTTCTTC. The chain uses TRBV5-1 and TRBJ2-1, with 11 bases aligning to TRBD2. The germline V gene encodes CDR1 SGHRS and CDR2 YFSETQ. Germline trimming cut 4 bases from V and 7 bases from J; bases unmatched to any gene: 10. CDR3 length: 16 amino acids.